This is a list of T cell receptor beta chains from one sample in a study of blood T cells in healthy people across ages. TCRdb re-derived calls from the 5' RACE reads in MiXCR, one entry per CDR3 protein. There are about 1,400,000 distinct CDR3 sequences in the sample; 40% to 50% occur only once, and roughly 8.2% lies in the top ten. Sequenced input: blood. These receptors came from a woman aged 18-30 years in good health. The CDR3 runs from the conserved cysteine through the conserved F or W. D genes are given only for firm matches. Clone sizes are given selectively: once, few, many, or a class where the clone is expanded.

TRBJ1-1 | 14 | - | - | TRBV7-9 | TGTGCCTGCAGCTTAGGGGGGTTGGACACTGAAGCTTTCTTT | CACSLGGLDTEAFF
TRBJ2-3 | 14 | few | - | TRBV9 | TGTGCCAGCAGCCCCCGGGACGAATTTGATACGCAGTATTTT | CASSPRDEFDTQYF
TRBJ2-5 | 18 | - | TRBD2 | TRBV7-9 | TGTGCCAGCAGCTTAGTTCCGCTCTCGGCTTGGGAGGGAGAGACCCAGTACTTC | CASSLVPLSAWEGETQYF
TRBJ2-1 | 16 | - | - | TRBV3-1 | TGTGCCAGCAGCCGACCCCGGGCGAGCTACAATGATGAGCAGTTCTTC | CASSRPRASYNDEQFF
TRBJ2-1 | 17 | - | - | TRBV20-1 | TGCAGTGCTAGAGATCACGGGGCAGTATACTCGAACAATGAGCAGTTCTTC | CSARDHGAVYSNNEQFF
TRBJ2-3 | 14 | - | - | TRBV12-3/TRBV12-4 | TGTGCCAGCAGTTCCGCGAGTGAGGCAGATACGCAGTATTTT | CASSSASEADTQYF
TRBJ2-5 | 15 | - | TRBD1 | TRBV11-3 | TGTGCCAGCAGCTTAGGGGGCACAGGGGAAGAGACCCAGTACTTC | CASSLGGTGEETQYF
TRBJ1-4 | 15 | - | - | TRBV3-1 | TGTGCCAGCAGCCAAGACGCAGGTTCTAATGAAAAACCGTTTTTT | CASSQDAGSNEKPFF
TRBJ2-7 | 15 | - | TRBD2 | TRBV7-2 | TGTGCCAGCAGCTTAGCCCGTAGCGGGTCCTACGAGCAGTACTTC | CASSLARSGSYEQYF
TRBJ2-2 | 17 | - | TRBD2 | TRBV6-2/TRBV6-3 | TGTGCCAGCAGTTACACGAGGACTAGCGGCCACACCGGGGAGCTGTTTTTT | CASSYTRTSGHTGELFF
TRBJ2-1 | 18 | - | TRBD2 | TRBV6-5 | TGTGCCAGCAGTTACGGGCGGGGTAGCGGGGGGGCCAAGAATGAGCAGTTCTTC | CASSYGRGSGGAKNEQFF
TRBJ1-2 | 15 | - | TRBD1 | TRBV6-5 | TGTGCCAGCAGTTACTCGGGGACAGTTGAAACTGGCTACACCTTC | CASSYSGTVETGYTF
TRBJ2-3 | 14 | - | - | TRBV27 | TGTGCCAGCAGCTCCGGGCCTACCGGGGGTACGCAGTATTTT | CASSSGPTGGTQYF
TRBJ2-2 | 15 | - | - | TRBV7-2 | TGTGCCAGCAGCTTACCAGGCAGTGGTCACGGGGAGCTGTTTTTT | CASSLPGSGHGELFF
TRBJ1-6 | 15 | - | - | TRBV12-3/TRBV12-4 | TGTGCCAGCAGTTTAGTAGGACTGTATAATTCACCCCTCCACTTT | CASSLVGLYNSPLHF
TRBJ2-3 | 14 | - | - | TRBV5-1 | TGCGCCAGCAGCAAAGGGCCAACCACAGATACGCAGTATTTT | CASSKGPTTDTQYF
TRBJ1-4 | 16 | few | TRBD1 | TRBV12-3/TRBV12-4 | TGTGCCAGCACTTTAGGAGCACAGGGGAGTAATGAAAAACTGTTTTTT | CASTLGAQGSNEKLFF
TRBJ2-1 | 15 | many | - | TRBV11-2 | TGTGCCAGCAGCTTGGGGAGCGGTGTGTACAATGAGCAGTTCTTC | CASSLGSGVYNEQFF
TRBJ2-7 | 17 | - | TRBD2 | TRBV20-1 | TGCAGTGCTAGAGATGGCGGTCTAGCGGGAGGCTACAATGAGCAGTACTTC | CSARDGGLAGGYNEQYF
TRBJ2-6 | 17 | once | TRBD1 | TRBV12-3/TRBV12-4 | TGTGCCAGCAGTGCCGGGACAGGGGGGACTGGGGCCAACGTCCTGACTTTC | CASSAGTGGTGANVLTF
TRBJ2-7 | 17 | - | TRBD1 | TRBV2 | TGTGCCAGCAGGGGTCCCGGGACAGGGGCCAGCTCCTACGAGCAGTACTTC | CASRGPGTGASSYEQYF
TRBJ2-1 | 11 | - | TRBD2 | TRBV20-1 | TGCAGTGAGGGCGGGAGCAGTGAGCAGTTCTTC | CSEGGSSEQFF
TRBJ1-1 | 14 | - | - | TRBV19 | TGTGCCAGTAGTATAGGGGGGGCAGTTTATGAAGCTTTCTTT | CASSIGGAVYEAFF
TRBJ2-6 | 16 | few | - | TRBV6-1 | TGTGCCAGTGGGGGCCATTTGCCCTCTGGGGCCAACGTCCTGACTTTC | CASGGHLPSGANVLTF